This is a list of T cell receptor beta chains from one sample in a study of a mutant IDH1 vaccine in newly diagnosed glioma. TCRdb's table, derived via immunoSEQ multiplex PCR, lists solely in-frame clones and lacks some. The table lists some 64,000 clones, roughly 83% of them singletons, with approximately 8.3% in the top ten. No antigen has been identified for these receptors. The sequencing here drew on PBMCs, taken from a glioma patient whose treatment included an IDH1 peptide vaccine. These receptor sequences come from a woman between 45 and 60 years old with glioma. Both conserved end residues are part of each CDR3. Fields, in order: clone size, V gene, J gene, CDR3 protein. A clone size is listed for some rows: how often the clone was seen (once, few, many), or a class if it is expanded.

clone size: .; V gene: TRBV7-2; J gene: TRBJ1-4; CDR3 protein: CASSLEPGGGEKLFF
clone size: few; V gene: TRBV9; J gene: TRBJ1-2; CDR3 protein: CASSVEGNYGYTF
clone size: .; V gene: TRBV6-5; J gene: TRBJ1-4; CDR3 protein: CASSLTTARREKLFF
clone size: .; V gene: TRBV5-3; J gene: TRBJ1-5; CDR3 protein: CARSLVPESPQVRWPQHF
clone size: .; V gene: TRBV5-4; J gene: TRBJ1-1; CDR3 protein: CASSSQQGQAFF
clone size: .; V gene: TRBV4-1; J gene: TRBJ2-7; CDR3 protein: CASSQVRIDEQYF
clone size: .; V gene: TRBV5-8; J gene: TRBJ2-1; CDR3 protein: CASSLERGGSYNEQFF
clone size: .; V gene: TRBV30; J gene: TRBJ2-7; CDR3 protein: CAWSVKGINEQYF
clone size: .; V gene: TRBV29-1; J gene: TRBJ1-4; CDR3 protein: CSVEGTATNEKLFF
clone size: .; V gene: TRBV27; J gene: TRBJ2-3; CDR3 protein: CASSLYDTQYF
clone size: .; V gene: TRBV5-1; J gene: TRBJ1-1; CDR3 protein: CASSPQGKGTEAFF